This record concerns one T cell receptor beta chain sequence. Original analysis: Amplified reference gene primers provided the basis for estimating nucleated cell counts. TCRdb's copy holds only in-frame clones and misses some; the assay was immunoSEQ multiplex PCR. V and J calls plus clone size are reproduced from that table; the DNA served to infer D and trimming. The table shows about 220,000 clones, with roughly four fifths occurring only once. The data derive from a study of blood T cell repertoires in COVID-19. Turning to the study itself: Italy, Spain and the United States were the sources of the convalescent and acute COVID-19 samples. Nucleic acid was either cDNA or gDNA, and it came from T cells, B-cell-depleted T cells, or PBMCs.

The germline V and J ends were trimmed by 4 bases and 4 bases, with 14 bases remaining between them. Germline V gene lookup returns CDR1 SGHAT and CDR2 FQDESV (reference sequence). There are 14 residues in the CDR3. This chain links TRBV11-1 with TRBJ2-7; D is perhaps TRBD2 (7 bases). Material: PBMCs or T cells enriched from blood (not recorded which). This receptor was identified in a woman aged 40 to 49 who had been exposed to COVID-19. CDR3 DNA: TGTGCCAGCAGCTCCCGGAGCGGGACATACGAGCAGTACTTC. It specifies CASSSRSGTYEQYF.